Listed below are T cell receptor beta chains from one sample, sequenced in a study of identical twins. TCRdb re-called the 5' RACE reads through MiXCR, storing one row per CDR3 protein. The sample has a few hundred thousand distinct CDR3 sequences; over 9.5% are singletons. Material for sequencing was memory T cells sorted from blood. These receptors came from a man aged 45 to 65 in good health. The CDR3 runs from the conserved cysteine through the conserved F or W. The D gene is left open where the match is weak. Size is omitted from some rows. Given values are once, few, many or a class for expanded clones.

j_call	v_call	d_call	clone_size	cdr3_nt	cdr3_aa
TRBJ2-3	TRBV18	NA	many	TGTGCCAGCTCACCTGGTCCCCAGGACCGCTTGCTTACGCAGTATTTT	CASSPGPQDRLLTQYF
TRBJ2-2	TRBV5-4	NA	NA	TGTGCCAGCAGCTGGGCTGCTAACCCAACACGACGCGGCACCGGGGAGCTGTTTTTT	CASSWAANPTRRGTGELFF
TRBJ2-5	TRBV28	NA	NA	TGTGCCAGCAAACAGATGTACCAAGAGACCCAGTACTTC	CASKQMYQETQYF
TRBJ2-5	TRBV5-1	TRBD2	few	TGCGCCAGCAGCTTGGGTCTAGCGGGAGCCGAGACCCAGTACTTC	CASSLGLAGAETQYF
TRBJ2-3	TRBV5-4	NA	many	TGTGCCAGCAGCTTCGAGCCCGTAGGGGAGAACGCAGATACGCAGTATTTT	CASSFEPVGENADTQYF
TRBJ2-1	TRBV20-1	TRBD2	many	TGCAGTGCTAGAGATCTCACGACTAGCGGGAGTTCCTACAATGAGCAGTTCTTC	CSARDLTTSGSSYNEQFF
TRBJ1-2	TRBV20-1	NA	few	TGCAGTGCTCGGTACTATGGCTACACCTTC	CSARYYGYTF
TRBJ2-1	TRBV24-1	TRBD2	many	TGTGCCACCAGTGACTGGACTAGCGGCAATGAGCAGTTCTTC	CATSDWTSGNEQFF
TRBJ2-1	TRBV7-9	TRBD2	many	TGTGCCGGAGGGACTAGCGGTCCCAATGAGCAGTTCTTC	CAGGTSGPNEQFF
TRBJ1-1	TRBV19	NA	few	TGTGCCAGTAGTATCTTCGACGGCAACACTGAAGCTTTCTTT	CASSIFDGNTEAFF
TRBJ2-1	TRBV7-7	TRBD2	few	TGTGCTAGCAGCCTCAGCGGGGATGCCTACAATGAGCAGTTCTTC	CASSLSGDAYNEQFF
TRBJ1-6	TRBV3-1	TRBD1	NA	TGTGCCAGCAGCCAATGGCACGGGACAGCTAATTCACCCCTCCACTTT	CASSQWHGTANSPLHF
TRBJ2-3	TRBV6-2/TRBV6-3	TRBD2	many	TGTGCCAGCAGTACCCCGGGGGGGAATACGCAGTATTTT	CASSTPGGNTQYF
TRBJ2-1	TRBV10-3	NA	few	TGTGCCATCAGTGAGCAACAGTACAATGAGCAGTTCTTC	CAISEQQYNEQFF
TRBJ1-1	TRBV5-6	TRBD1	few	TGTGCCAGCAGCTTGGACAGGGGCACTGAAGCTTTCTTT	CASSLDRGTEAFF
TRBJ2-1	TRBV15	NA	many	TGTGCCACCAGCAGAGGGGGCGGGGGCTCCAATGAGCAGTTCTTC	CATSRGGGGSNEQFF
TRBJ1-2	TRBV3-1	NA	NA	TGTGCCAGCAGCCAAGGCAGCGTCTATGGCTACACCTTC	CASSQGSVYGYTF
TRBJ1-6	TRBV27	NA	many	TGTGCCAGCAGTTCAAACCCAAACTCACCCCTCCACTTT	CASSSNPNSPLHF
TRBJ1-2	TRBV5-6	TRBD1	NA	TGTGCCAGCAGCGGAGACAGGGTGAATATCCTTGGCTACACCTTC	CASSGDRVNILGYTF
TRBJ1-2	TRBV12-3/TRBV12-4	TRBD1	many	TGTGCCAGCAGTGCCTGGGGACAGGAAGATTATGGCTACACCTTC	CASSAWGQEDYGYTF
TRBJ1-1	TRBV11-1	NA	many	TGTGCCAGCAGCTTTAAGTCGACGAACACTGAAGCTTTCTTT	CASSFKSTNTEAFF
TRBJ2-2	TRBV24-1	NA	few	TGTGCCACCAGTGATGCGACAGGAGGCCCCGCGAACACCGGGGAGCTGTTTTTT	CATSDATGGPANTGELFF
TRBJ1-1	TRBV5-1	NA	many	TGCGCCAGCAGCTTGGCAGGGAACACTGAAGCTTTCTTT	CASSLAGNTEAFF
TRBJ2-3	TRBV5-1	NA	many	TGCGCCAGCAGCTTGGCACACGCCTTCACAGATACGCAGTATTTT	CASSLAHAFTDTQYF
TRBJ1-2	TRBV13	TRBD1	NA	TGTGCCAGCAGCCCACGGGACAGGGGTATTTATGGCTACACCTTC	CASSPRDRGIYGYTF
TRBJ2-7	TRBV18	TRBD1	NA	TGTGCCAGCTCACCTCTCCGGGACAGACTCGAGCAGTACTTC	CASSPLRDRLEQYF
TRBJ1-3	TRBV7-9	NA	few	TGTGCCAGCAGCTCCAAGCGGAGGGGGGCGATTGGAAACACCATATATTTT	CASSSKRRGAIGNTIYF
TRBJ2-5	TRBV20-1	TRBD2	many	TGCAGTGCTCGGCAGACTAGCGGGGGGTTAGAGACCCAGTACTTC	CSARQTSGGLETQYF
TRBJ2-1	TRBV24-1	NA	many	TGTGCCACCAGTGATGCCCTTCGAGGCTTCGATGAGCAGTTCTTC	CATSDALRGFDEQFF
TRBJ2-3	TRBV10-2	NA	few	TGCGCCAGCAGTCGGAGATGGACAGATACGCAGTATTTT	CASSRRWTDTQYF
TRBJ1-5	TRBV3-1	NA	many	TGTGCCAGCAGCCAAGGGACGGACCCCTCCCCCCATAATCAGCCCCAGCATTTT	CASSQGTDPSPHNQPQHF
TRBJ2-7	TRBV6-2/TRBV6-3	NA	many	TGTGCCAGCAGTTATCGGGACCCTTTTACTACCTACGAGCAGTACTTC	CASSYRDPFTTYEQYF
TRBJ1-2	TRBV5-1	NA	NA	TGCGCCAGCAGCGCTGACAGTCATGTCCCCTATGGCTACACCTTC	CASSADSHVPYGYTF
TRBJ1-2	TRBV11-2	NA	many	TGTGCCAGCAGCTTAGATGACTCGTGGGACACCCCCACCTTC	CASSLDDSWDTPTF
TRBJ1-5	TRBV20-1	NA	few	TGCAGTGCTAGAGATCAAGGGAGTCAGCCCCAGCATTTT	CSARDQGSQPQHF
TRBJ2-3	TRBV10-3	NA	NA	TGTGCCATCAGTGAGCGTACAGATACGCAGTATTTT	CAISERTDTQYF
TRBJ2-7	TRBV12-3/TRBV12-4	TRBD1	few	TGTGCCAGCAGCCCCTTAACAGGGGACTACGAGCAGTACTTC	CASSPLTGDYEQYF
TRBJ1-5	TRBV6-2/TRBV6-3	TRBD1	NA	TGTGCCAGCAGCACTGACAGGGTGGGCAATCAGCCCCAGCATTTT	CASSTDRVGNQPQHF
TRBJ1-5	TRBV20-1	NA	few	TGCAGTGCTAGGCAAACCCAAGGCTATAGGGATCAGCCCCAGCATTTT	CSARQTQGYRDQPQHF
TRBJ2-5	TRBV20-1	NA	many	TGCAGTGCTAGTAGTCAACAAGAGACCCAGTACTTC	CSASSQQETQYF
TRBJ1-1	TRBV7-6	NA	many	TGTGCCAGCAGCTTAGTGGCAGGGCTTATGAACACTGAAGCTTTCTTT	CASSLVAGLMNTEAFF
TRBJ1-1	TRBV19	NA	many	TGTGCCAGTAGTAATTGGCAGGGAGCGGCGGAAGCTTTCTTT	CASSNWQGAAEAFF
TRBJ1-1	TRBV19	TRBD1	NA	TGTGCCAGTAGTATAGATCTACAGGGGGCGAGTACTGAAGCTTTCTTT	CASSIDLQGASTEAFF
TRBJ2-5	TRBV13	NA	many	TGTGCCAGCAGCCCCGACAGAGATGGGACCCAGTACTTC	CASSPDRDGTQYF
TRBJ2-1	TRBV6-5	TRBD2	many	TGTGCCAGCAGTTACTCACCCGGGGGGGCTTTTCCCCATGAGCAGTTCTTC	CASSYSPGGAFPHEQFF